This entry lists 26 T cell receptor beta chains sequenced from one sample in a study of blood T cell repertoires in COVID-19. TCRdb's table, derived via immunoSEQ multiplex PCR, lists solely in-frame clones and lacks some. The repertoire holds 250,000 to 300,000 clones, with roughly 88% as singletons. What was sequenced was peripheral blood. Source of these receptors: a woman in her seventies with COVID-19, enrolled during active disease.

V is TRBV29-1 and J is TRBJ2-1; 7 bases are shared with TRBD2. The V segment lost 1 base and the J segment 1 base; nucleotides outside the gene matches: 1. Germline loops: CDR1 SQVTM, CDR2 ANQGSEA. There are 14 residues in the CDR3. CDR3 loop: CSVEVRESYNEQFF. CDR3 in DNA: TGCAGCGTTGAAGTGCGGGAGTCCTACAATGAGCAGTTCTTC.

This clone was detected a few times. CDR3 amino acids: CASSLDQRQAFTDTQYF. As DNA, the CDR3 is TGTGCCAGCAGCTTAGATCAGAGACAGGCTTTCACAGATACGCAGTATTTT. This sequence joins TRBV7-9 and TRBJ2-3; perhaps TRBD1 as D (6 bases). There are 17 residues in the CDR3. Trimming left V 1 base short and J 2 bases short, with 16 bases between. CDR1 and CDR2 from the germline V gene are SEHNR and FQNEAQ (reference sequence).

V usage is TRBV20-1 and J usage is TRBJ1-5; D perhaps matches TRBD1 (5 bases). The ends were cut back, 3 bases at V and 0 bases at J, with 15 bases in the middle. The CDR3 extends over 16 amino acids. Germline-derived CDR1 and CDR2 are DFQATT and SNEGSKA (reference sequence). The CDR3 DNA sequence: TGCAGTGCTAGTGGAGGACATCGGAATAGCAATCAGCCCCAGCATTTT. This encodes CSASGGHRNSNQPQHF.

V gene TRBV6-5 combines with J gene TRBJ2-7; the D gene is possibly TRBD1 (5 bases). CDR3 size: 14 residues. Germline CDR1 reads MNHEY; CDR2 reads SVGAGI. V shed 7 bases and J shed 2 bases, with 15 bases lying between them. This chain's CDR3 is CASIVDSPPYEQYF. The CDR3 nucleotides read TGTGCCAGCATCGTCGACAGCCCACCCTACGAGCAGTACTTC.

J is TRBJ2-7 and V is TRBV28; weak D call: TRBD2 (6 bases). Germline CDR1 is MDHEN and CDR2 is SYDVKM. V was cut by 6 bases and J by 4 bases, with 19 bases left in between. CDR3 length: 15 amino acids. The CDR3 nucleotides are TGTGCCAGCAGGCAGGCGGGACTCCCATATTACGAGCAGTACTTC. Translating it yields CASRQAGLPYYEQYF.

The J gene is TRBJ2-5, the V gene TRBV28, with TRBD2 identical over 13 bases. The V gene end was trimmed by 6 bases and the J gene end by 3 bases; junction bases not matched to a gene: 1. Looked up from germline, CDR1 is MDHEN and CDR2 is SYDVKM. The CDR3 spans 14 residues. Here the CDR3 DNA reads TGTGCCAGCAGCACTAGCGGGAGGGAAGAGACCCAGTACTTC. As protein: CASSTSGREETQYF.

This chain joins TRBV7-9 and TRBJ2-7; TRBD1 agrees at 7 bases. CDR3 length: 15 residues. With V trimmed by 1 base and J by 5 bases, 8 bases remained unmatched. Germline CDR1 and CDR2: SEHNR and FQNEAQ (reference sequence). CDR3 coding DNA: TGTGCCAGCAGCTTAGTGCAAGGGGGCATCAACGAGCAGTACTTC. It is translated as CASSLVQGGINEQYF.

About this clone itself: The limits of the CDR3 on the DNA are not certain, so only TCRdb's listed CDR3 is given. The chain couples TRBV28 to TRBJ1-2; TRBD1, the table's D call, was not compared with the DNA. Germline CDR1 MDHEN, CDR2 SYDVKM. The CDR3 region is 14 residues in length, termini included. CDR3 sequence reads: CASKGVGRGTGDTF.

This clone has just a few counts. The rearrangement joins TRBV7-2 to TRBJ2-5, with D possibly matching TRBD1 (6 bases). The CDR3 is 13 amino acids. V dropped 5 bases and J dropped 1 base, with 8 bases sitting between them. Looked up from germline, CDR1 is SGHTA and CDR2 is FQGNSA. The CDR3 region has the DNA TGTGCCAGCAGCCCACAGGGCCAAGAGACCCAGTACTTC. As protein: CASSPQGQETQYF.

V gene TRBV20-1 combines with J gene TRBJ2-1; D is possibly TRBD1 (6 bases). The CDR3 is 11 residues long. V lost 6 bases to trimming and J lost 8 bases, with 11 bases between them. CDR1 and CDR2 (germline): DFQATT, SNEGSKA (reference sequence). CDR3 bases: TGCAGTGCCGAACAGGGCGATGAGCAGTTCTTC. Translated: CSAEQGDEQFF.

CDR3 in DNA: TGTGCCAGCAGCGCGACAGGGTCTAATGAAAAACTGTTTTTT. This sequence encodes CASSATGSNEKLFF. V usage is TRBV2 and J usage is TRBJ1-4, with TRBD1 identical over 7 bases. Germline CDR1 reads SNHLY; CDR2 reads FYNNEI. V was pared by 6 bases and J by 3 bases, with 4 bases of the junction left unmatched. The CDR3 contains 14 residues.

The chain employs TRBV5-5 and TRBJ1-5; 9 nucleotides align to TRBD1. The germline gives CDR1 SGHKS, CDR2 YYEKEE (reference sequence). V gave up 4 bases and J gave up 3 bases; unmatched junction bases: 5. CDR3 length: 15 residues. CDR3 in DNA: TGTGCCAGCAGCCACGGGACAGGGTACAATCAGCCCCAGCATTTT. As protein: CASSHGTGYNQPQHF. The full variable domain, rest sourced from reference TRBV5-5 and TRBJ1-5, is DAGVTQSPTHLIKTRGQQVTLRCSPISGHKSVSWYQQVLGQGPQFIFQYYEKEERGRGNFPDRFSARQFPNYSSELNVNALLLGDSALYLCASSHGTGYNQPQHFGDGTRLSIL.

The chain combines TRBV18 with TRBJ2-2; TRBD2 aligns across 9 bases. The CDR3 consists of 15 residues. The junction had 2 bases not matched to a gene; V was cut back by 1 base and J by 5 bases. CDR1 and CDR2 (germline): KGHSH, LQKENI. The CDR3 loop reads CASSPLAGETGELFF. In nucleotides, the CDR3 is TGTGCCAGCTCACCACTAGCGGGAGAAACCGGGGAGCTGTTTTTT.

This CDR3 reads CASSLSPLLEAFF. CDR3 coding DNA: TGTGCCAGCAGCTTGAGTCCTCTCCTTGAAGCTTTCTTT. The rearrangement uses TRBV7-8 and TRBJ1-1; no definite D call. Trimming took 3 bases from V and 7 from J, leaving 12 bases between them. The germline CDR1 and CDR2 sequences are SGHVS and FQNEAQ. The CDR3 is 13 residues long.

The V gene is TRBV2, the J gene TRBJ2-7; perhaps TRBD2 as D (6 bases). With 8 bases removed from V and 0 bases from J, the gap between germline ends came to 14 bases. Germline loops: CDR1 SNHLY, CDR2 FYNNEI. The CDR3 loop spans 14 amino acids. CDR3 coding DNA: TGTGCCAGCCATAGCGGCGGCTCCTCCTACGAGCAGTACTTC. This translates into CASHSGGSSYEQYF. The whole variable domain, filled in from reference TRBV2 and TRBJ2-7, reads EPEVTQTPSHQVTQMGQEVILRCVPISNHLYFYWYRQILGQKVEFLVSFYNNEISEKSEIFDDQFSVERPDGSNFTLKIRSTKLEDSAMYFCASHSGGSSYEQYFGPGTRLTVT.

This sequence joins TRBV28 and TRBJ1-5, with D possibly being TRBD1 (6 bases). The germline CDR1 and CDR2 sequences are MDHEN and SYDVKM. There are 17 residues in the CDR3. The V end lost 6 bases, the J end lost 5 bases, and 23 bases lay between the germline ends. CDR3 sequence reads: CASRLPDSKHLYQPQHF. CDR3 nucleotide sequence: TGTGCCAGCAGACTTCCGGACAGCAAACACCTTTATCAGCCCCAGCATTTT. The entire variable domain, with the rest obtained from reference TRBV28 and TRBJ1-5, is as follows: DVKVTQSSRYLVKRTGEKVFLECVQDMDHENMFWYRQDPGLGLRLIYFSYDVKMKEKGDIPEGYSVSREKKERFSLILESASTNQTSMYLCASRLPDSKHLYQPQHFGDGTRLSIL.

V is TRBV20-1 and J is TRBJ1-6; D gene uncertain. CDR3 length equals 11 residues. The V gene lost 5 bases and the J gene lost 14 bases, with 13 bases spanning the gap. Germline CDR1 is DFQATT and CDR2 is SNEGSKA (reference sequence). Here the CDR3 reads CSAPRRSALHF. In DNA, the CDR3 is TGCAGTGCTCCCCGCAGGTCCGCCCTCCACTTT.

This clone turned up a few times. This sequence joins TRBV19 and TRBJ1-5, with D possibly TRBD1 on 6 matching bases. The CDR3 spans 15 residues. Trimming removed 4 bases from V and 3 bases from J, with 13 bases in between. Germline V gives CDR1 LNHDA, CDR2 SQIVND (reference sequence). CDR3 in DNA: TGTGCCAGTAGTAAAACCCGGACAGCCAATCAGCCCCAGCATTTT. Its translation: CASSKTRTANQPQHF.

The CDR3 DNA follows: TGTGCCAGCAGCTTGAACCAGGGTCTGGGGCAGTTCTTC. Its translation: CASSLNQGLGQFF. The V call is TRBV5-8, the J call TRBJ2-1; the D gene is possibly TRBD1 (5 bases). This CDR3 has 13 amino acids. V dropped 1 base and J dropped 12 bases, with 14 bases sitting between them. CDR1 is SGHTS, CDR2 YDEGEE, per germline.

V usage is TRBV29-1 and J usage is TRBJ2-1, with 7 bases aligning to TRBD2. Trimming cost V 0 bases and J 0 bases; bases outside gene matches: 5. This CDR3 has 16 residues. Germline V gene data show CDR1 as SQVTM and CDR2 as ANQGSEA. The CDR3 coding sequence is TGCAGCGTTGAAGACGTAGCGGGCCCCTCCTACAATGAGCAGTTCTTC. Its protein product is CSVEDVAGPSYNEQFF.

The chain recombines TRBV5-6 with TRBJ2-1; TRBD2 matches at 10 bases. The CDR3 spans 17 residues. J was trimmed by 4 bases and V by 1 base; bases with no gene match: 8. Looked up from germline, CDR1 is SGHDT and CDR2 is YYEEEE. The DNA for the CDR3 is TGTGCCAGCAGCTTGTTTGGTGGACTAGCGGCTTACAATGAGCAGTTCTTC. Protein sequence: CASSLFGGLAAYNEQFF.

This chain uses TRBV11-3 with TRBJ2-1; tentatively, D is TRBD1 (5 bases). Germline CDR1 is SGHNT and CDR2 is YENEEA. With 3 bases removed from V and 0 bases from J, the gap between germline ends came to 21 bases. CDR3 size: 19 residues. The CDR3 region is CASSLPQRQLLTSYNEQFF. The CDR3 DNA follows: TGTGCCAGCAGCTTGCCCCAACGACAGCTCCTGACCTCCTACAATGAGCAGTTCTTC.

The genes are TRBV20-1 and TRBJ2-3; D call uncertain. Germline CDR1 DFQATT, CDR2 SNEGSKA (reference sequence). The CDR3 is made up of 9 amino acids. V was clipped by 8 bases and J by 6 bases, with 6 bases between them. CDR3 region: CSPGDTQYF. CDR3 sequence (DNA): TGCAGTCCCGGGGATACGCAGTATTTT.

This sequence joins TRBV7-9 and TRBJ2-7; D unclear. The CDR3 is made up of 14 amino acids. V was pared by 5 bases and J by 1 base, with 12 bases between. The germline V gene has CDR1 SEHNR and CDR2 FQNEAQ (reference sequence). The CDR3 here is CASSISLLSYEQYF. As DNA, the CDR3 is TGTGCCAGCAGCATTTCCCTCCTTTCCTACGAGCAGTACTTC. Full variable domain (missing parts from reference TRBV7-9 and TRBJ2-7): DTGVSQNPRHKITKRGQNVTFRCDPISEHNRLYWYRQTLGQGPEFLTYFQNEAQLEKSRLLSDRFSAERPKGSFSTLEIQRTEQGDSAMYLCASSISLLSYEQYFGPGTRLTVT.

The chain is built from TRBV11-2 and TRBJ2-5; TRBD1 is a possible D gene (6 bases). Germline lookup yields CDR1 SGHAT and CDR2 FQNNGV. This CDR3 is built from 14 residues. V gave up 5 bases and J gave up 2 bases, with 12 bases separating them. CDR3 sequence: CASSQGWRQETQYF. CDR3 coding DNA: TGTGCCAGCAGCCAGGGGTGGCGACAAGAGACCCAGTACTTC.

The chain uses TRBV14 and TRBJ1-1; D gene uncertain. CDR1 and CDR2 (germline): SGHDN, FVKESK. The CDR3 spans 13 residues. Trimming stripped 6 bases from V and 6 bases from J, with 14 bases between. DNA for the CDR3: TGTGCCAGCAGAGAACTCCCCGCGGCTGAAGCTTTCTTT. Its protein product is CASRELPAAEAFF.